This T cell receptor beta chain appears in the sequencing data of a study of T cell responses to AZD1222 COVID-19 vaccine. This CDR3 is built from 16 residues. Trimming took off 0 bases at V and 1 base at J, with 11 bases between the two ends. From germline, CDR1 is LGHDT and CDR2 YNNKEL (reference sequence). The study's findings and limits: Spike-specific TCR breadth and depth rose after two AZD1222 doses.

Clones were sequenced by immunoSEQ multiplex PCR, and TCRdb holds only the in-frame ones, with some missing. The sample holds 110,000 or so clones, around nine tenths seen once. To note about this clone: Its cognate antigen is unknown.

Sequences were derived from peripheral blood, sampled on day 0 of AZD1222 vaccination. The chain combines TRBV3-1 (or the pseudogene TRBV3-2) with TRBJ2-3; possibly TRBD2 for D (6 bases). The sequence was obtained from an adult in good health. CDR3 sequence (DNA): TGTGCCAGCAGCCAAGACCCGGGACTGGGCACAGATACGCAGTATTTT. It yields the protein CASSQDPGLGTDTQYF.